The 21 T cell receptor beta chains listed next were all sequenced from one sample in a study of tumor and adjacent non-tumor tissue in lung cancer listed by TCRdb under 2018. Library prep was done by multiplex PCR. TCRdb lists the instrument as Illumina HiSeq 2500. TCRbeta libraries were constructed through three rounds of nested PCR with primers (Table S4) according to protocols adapted from ARM-PCR. TCRdb trimmed public reads at Q25 via fastp, called clones via MiXCR and kept in-frame beta chains. CDR3 protein duplicates are merged, each entry listing the most common genes and DNA. The table for this sample lists 94,000 or so distinct CDR3 sequences; 76% of them were counted only once. The biggest ten clones account for just over 20% of the sample. RNA was isolated from bulk, unsorted tissue, and RNA quality was assessed with a NanoDrop ND-1000 and an Agilent 2100. The normal lung samples consisted of distant non-tumor tissue collected more than 3 cm from the tumor edge.

Material: distant non-tumor lung tissue. The receptors shown here come from a woman aged 50 to 65 with non-small cell lung cancer.

CDR3 loop: CAGLPRSLYGYTF. The CDR3 nucleotides are TGTGCCGGCCTGCCTAGGAGCCTATATGGCTACACCTTC. The chain recombines TRBV12-3 or TRBV12-4 with TRBJ1-2, with no clear D. The length of the CDR3 is 13 residues. V was trimmed by 11 bases and J by 5 bases, leaving 18 bases between them.

On this clonotype: A read error may produce the germline difference seen at one junction end. The chain links TRBV6-6 to TRBJ1-4; D is possibly TRBD1 (6 bases). This CDR3 region has 15 residues. Germline V gene sequence: CDR1 MNHNY, CDR2 SVGAGI (reference sequence). The DNA for the CDR3 is TGTGCCAGCAATTACTCGGGGAGGCAGGGGGAAAAACTGTTTTTT. Translation gives CASNYSGRQGEKLFF.

The chain couples TRBV11-2 to TRBJ1-1; D gene unclear. The CDR3 spans 15 residues. Trimming removed 5 bases at V and 0 bases at J, with 13 bases between. Germline CDR1 and CDR2: SGHAT and FQNNGV. CDR3 sequence (DNA): TGTGCCAGCAGCCCTCGGGTAGCCATGAACACTGAAGCTTTCTTT. It encodes CASSPRVAMNTEAFF. Together with reference TRBV11-2 and TRBJ1-1, the CDR3 gives the full variable domain: EAGVAQSPRYKIIEKRQSVAFWCNPISGHATLYWYQQILGQGPKLLIQFQNNGVVDDSQLPKDRFSAERLKGVDSTLKIQPAKLEDSAVYLCASSPRVAMNTEAFFGQGTRLTVV.

At least ten counts were recorded for this clonotype. V is TRBV2 and J is TRBJ2-7; TRBD1 matches 9 bases. The CDR3 has 15 residues. The germline gives CDR1 SNHLY, CDR2 FYNNEI. J gave up 7 bases and V 2 bases, and 9 bases lay outside the gene matches. Here the CDR3 DNA reads TGTGCCAGCAGTGAAAAAGGGACAGGGCCCTGGGAGCAGTACTTC. Translation: CASSEKGTGPWEQYF.

This clonotype was observed once. At one end the junction does not follow the germline gene, possibly because of a read error. The chain employs TRBV24-1 and TRBJ1-5, with D maybe TRBD1 (5 bases). Germline V gene data show CDR1 as KGHDR and CDR2 as SFDVKD. The CDR3 sequence is 17 residues long. The CDR3 bases are TGTGCCACCAGTGATTTGCGTGGTAAAACAGGTAATCTGCCCCAGCATTTT. Its translation is CATSDLRGKTGNLPQHF.

This clonotype was counted once. Given the absence of the conserved phenylalanine or tryptophan at the CDR3 end, a read error is likely. The chain uses TRBV11-2 and TRBJ2-3, with a possible D match to TRBD1 (6 bases). The germline gives CDR1 SGHAT, CDR2 FQNNGV. V dropped 1 base and J dropped 11 bases, with 19 bases sitting between them. The CDR3 covers 15 residues. This chain's CDR3 is CASSLGPPGDHMQYS. CDR3 coding DNA: TGTGCCAGCAGCTTAGGACCTCCAGGGGACCATATGCAGTATTCT.

Remarks on this clonotype: Sequence at one end of the junction differs from germline and may be a read error. The rearrangement joins TRBV7-9 to TRBJ1-2; a weak D match, TRBD1 (6 bases). CDR1 SEHNR and CDR2 FQNEAQ come from the germline V gene (reference sequence). This CDR3 comprises 15 residues. CDR3 residues: CASSLVQGGPSGHTF. For the CDR3, the DNA is TGTGCCAGCAGCTTAGTGCAAGGGGGGCCGAGTGGCCACACCTTC. Full variable domain (missing parts from reference TRBV7-9 and TRBJ1-2): DTGVSQNPRHKITKRGQNVTFRCDPISEHNRLYWYRQTLGQGPEFLTYFQNEAQLEKSRLLSDRFSAERPKGSFSTLEIQRTEQGDSAMYLCASSLVQGGPSGHTFGSGTRLTVV.

With respect to this clonotype: An end of the junction does not agree with germline; a read error may underlie this. The chain joins TRBV10-1 to TRBJ2-2, with D hard to call. The CDR3 loop spans 13 amino acids. Germline V gives CDR1 WNHNN, CDR2 SYGVQD (reference sequence). The CDR3 DNA reads as TGCGCCAACAGTAGCCAGATCACTGGGGAGCTGTTTTTT. Amino acid sequence: CANSSQITGELFF.

This clonotype was picked up many times. The CDR3 sequence: CASSLRLAGEGAYNEQFF. The DNA for the CDR3 is TGTGCCAGCAGTTTACGGCTAGCGGGAGAAGGGGCGTACAATGAGCAGTTCTTC. This rearrangement joins TRBV28 to TRBJ2-1; 10 positions agree with TRBD2. Losses at the gene ends were 2 bases for V and 4 bases for J; bases not matched to a gene: 11. The CDR3 spans 18 residues. Looked up from germline, CDR1 is MDHEN and CDR2 is SYDVKM.

This clonotype was seen a single time. At one of its ends the junction is not consistent with the germline gene, which may arise from a read error. The chain couples TRBV6-5 to TRBJ2-5; unclear D gene. Germline V CDR1 and CDR2: MNHEY, SVGAGI. This CDR3 is built from 16 residues. CDR3 sequence: CARSPFRARFQETQYF. In DNA, the CDR3 is TGTGCCAGGAGTCCTTTCCGGGCCAGGTTCCAAGAGACCCAGTACTTT.

V gene TRBV29-1 combines with J gene TRBJ2-7; 8 bases match TRBD1. The CDR3 loop spans 14 amino acids. The ends lost 8 bases at V and 3 bases at J; junction bases unmatched: 12. CDR1 and CDR2 (germline): SQVTM, ANQGSEA. The CDR3 DNA follows: TGCAGCATTGTATATCAACAGGGGGGCTACGAGCAGTACTTC. Its translation is CSIVYQQGGYEQYF.

The chain employs TRBV6-5 and TRBJ2-7, with 10 bases fitting TRBD2. The CDR3 runs to 17 residues. Germline loops: CDR1 MNHEY, CDR2 SVGAGI. Trimming cost V 0 bases and J 7 bases; bases outside gene matches: 12. CDR3 protein: CASSYSIYGLAVWEQYF. DNA for the CDR3: TGTGCCAGCAGTTACTCGATATACGGACTAGCGGTATGGGAGCAGTACTTC.

The chain carries TRBV30 and TRBJ2-7; D ambiguous. V shed 0 bases and J shed 5 bases, with 17 bases lying between them. Germline CDR1 GTSNPN, CDR2 SVGIG (reference sequence). CDR3 size: 15 residues. This chain's CDR3 is CAWSVTGRVSHEQYF. The CDR3 bases are TGTGCCTGGAGTGTAACCGGACGGGTAAGCCACGAGCAGTACTTC. The whole variable domain, filled in from reference TRBV30 and TRBJ2-7, reads SQTIHQWPATLVQPVGSPLSLECTVEGTSNPNLYWYRQAAGRGLQLLFYSVGIGQISSEVPQNLSASRPQDRQFILSSKKLLLSDSGFYLCAWSVTGRVSHEQYFGPGTRLTVT.

As regards this clonotype: The CDR3 does not close with the conserved phenylalanine or tryptophan, likely indicating a read error. It is unclear where the CDR3 begins or ends on the DNA, so no DNA is shown, and the CDR3 is as TCRdb lists it. J is TRBJ2-7 and V is TRBV11-2; the D call in the table, TRBD1, was not verified against the DNA. The CDR3 has 13 amino acids, counting both end residues. In germline, CDR1 is SGHAT, CDR2 FQNNGV. The CDR3 here is CTSSPGGVYEQYS.

Turning to this clonotype: An end of the junction does not agree with germline; a read error may underlie this. CDR3 sequence: CSSSSAGPGQNFKETQYF. The CDR3 DNA reads TGTTCCAGCAGCTCCGCAGGACCGGGACAGAATTTTAAGGAGACCCAGTACTTC. The chain is built from TRBV11-2 and TRBJ2-5; 7 bases agree with TRBD1. CDR3 length: 18 amino acids. The germline CDR1 and CDR2 sequences are SGHAT and FQNNGV.

Points on this clonotype: This likely comes from a read error, as the CDR3 has no conserved phenylalanine or tryptophan at its end. The V and J genes are TRBV10-3 and TRBJ2-3; possible D gene TRBD2, 6 bases. The CDR3 totals 14 residues. Germline CDR1 is ENHRY and CDR2 is SYGVKD. The DNA of the CDR3 is TGTGCCATCAGATTAGCGGAGAGCACATATACGCAGTATTTA. Its translation: CAIRLAESTYTQYL.

As concerns this clonotype: One junction end disagrees with the germline gene, perhaps due to a read error. The chain recombines TRBV6-6 with TRBJ2-3, with a tentative D call TRBD2 (5 bases). Germline CDR1 and CDR2: MNHNY and SVGAGI (reference sequence). The CDR3 length is 14 residues. CDR3 protein: CASTPGGPIDPQYF. CDR3 bases: TGTGCCAGCACCCCAGGAGGACCGATAGATCCGCAGTATTTT.

In the case of this clonotype: Because the CDR3 is missing its conserved closing phenylalanine or tryptophan, this is likely a read error. The CDR3 protein is CSARSGDEANVLTL. In nucleotides, the CDR3 is TGCAGTGCTAGGTCGGGGGATGAGGCCAACGTCCTGACTCTC. The V and J genes are TRBV20-1 and TRBJ2-6, with D possibly being TRBD2 (6 bases). V was shortened by 3 bases and J by 6 bases, with 12 bases between the two germline ends. The germline CDR1 and CDR2 sequences are DFQATT and SNEGSKA (reference sequence). CDR3 length: 14 residues.

For this clonotype: Relative to the germline gene, one junction end is altered; a read error may explain this. In DNA form, the CDR3 reads TGCGCCAGCAGCCAAATGGGGAACGTCTATGGCTGCACCTTC. It yields the protein CASSQMGNVYGCTF. The chain employs TRBV4-1 and TRBJ1-2, with no clear D. The CDR3 runs to 14 residues. CDR1 MGHRA and CDR2 YSYEKL come from the germline V gene.

About this clonotype itself: One base away lies a much larger clone, so this may be a sequencing read error. This chain connects TRBV20-1 to TRBJ2-7; 8 bases are a match to TRBD1. Germline assignment: CDR1 DFQATT and CDR2 SNEGSKA (reference sequence). The CDR3 has 15 residues. The CDR3 region has the DNA TGCAGTGCTCCAAGCCGGGACAGGTTTTCCTACGAGCAGCACTTC. It translates to CSAPSRDRFSYEQHF.

Comment on this clonotype: A much bigger clone sits one base away, suggesting this may be a read error. The chain recombines TRBV6-5 with TRBJ2-5; D possibly matches TRBD1 or TRBD2 (6 bases each). Germline CDR1 and CDR2: MNHEY and SVGAGI. This CDR3 contains 16 residues. CDR3 loop: CANSYSKWGDKETQYF. In nucleotides, the CDR3 is TGTGCCAACAGTTACTCGAAGTGGGGGGACAAAGAGACCCAGTACTTC.